This TCR beta chain comes out of a study of T cells in Graves' hyperthyroidism and ophthalmopathy. Whole-study findings and limits: Ophthalmopathy could be told apart from stable hyperthyroidism with a 13 V-J model.

This clonotype was recorded once. The target antigen is unknown. The germline gene is not matched at one end of the junction; a read error may be the cause. The CDR3 contains 16 residues. Germline V gives CDR1 SGDLS, CDR2 YYNGEE. It was considered stable Graves' hyperthyroidism when ophthalmopathy did not progress within 18 months. Amplification of TCR beta CDR3 regions was performed using RNA transcripts as template. First-round RT-PCR with HTBI primers amplified the TCR CDR3 region. TCRdb ran MiXCR on the multiplex PCR reads and lists one entry per CDR3 protein. Of about 360,000 distinct CDR3 sequences detected, roughly 13% appear once; the ten largest clones hold around 9.2%.

The chain combines TRBV9 with TRBJ2-2; the D call may be TRBD1 or TRBD2 (6 bases each). This TCR derives from a woman aged 18-30 years with Graves' hyperthyroidism. Sample: blood. The CDR3 DNA reads as TGTGCCAGCAGAGTAGCTGGAGGGGGGCTTGTCGGGGAGCTGTTTTTT. Protein product: CASRVAGGGLVGELFF.